These T cell receptor beta chains were read from a single sample in a study of cytomegalovirus exposure and HLA in healthy donors. Here immunoSEQ multiplex PCR was the method, and the copy in TCRdb shows in-frame clones only, minus some. The sample data list 45,000 to 55,000 clones. The specimen sequenced was PBMCs. The receptors originated from a woman aged 45-59 years in good health and CMV-seropositive. The CDR3 runs from the conserved cysteine through the conserved F or W. Each record gives: J gene, V gene, CDR3 length, CDR3 protein.

J: TRBJ2-3; V: TRBV4-1; length: 15; CDR3: CASSQHGIVTDTQYF
J: TRBJ2-1; V: TRBV18; length: 19; CDR3: CASSGTGTSGGRSYNEQFF
J: TRBJ2-2; V: TRBV4-2; length: 16; CDR3: CASSQDRGSNTGELFF
J: TRBJ2-5; V: TRBV27; length: 14; CDR3: CASSLDSSQETQYF
J: TRBJ1-4; V: TRBV7-9; length: 15; CDR3: CASSSWDRPNEKLFF
J: TRBJ2-7; V: TRBV7-2; length: 15; CDR3: CASSFGLAAIYEQYF
J: TRBJ2-6; V: TRBV5-1; length: 15; CDR3: CASSITVSGANVLTF
J: TRBJ1-3; V: TRBV5-1; length: 16; CDR3: CASSLGPGITGNTIYF
J: TRBJ2-2; V: TRBV4-2; length: 18; CDR3: CASSQTSGVWREPEELFF
J: TRBJ2-1; V: TRBV28; length: 18; CDR3: CASSLFPRARGRGYEQFF
J: TRBJ2-1; V: TRBV30; length: 18; CDR3: CALCSGTSGDHSYNEQFF
J: TRBJ1-3; V: TRBV30; length: 15; CDR3: CAWIQGPSSGNTIYF
J: TRBJ2-1; V: TRBV19; length: 16; CDR3: CASSITPSGSYNEQFF
J: TRBJ2-7; V: TRBV5-1; length: 16; CDR3: CASSQAWTGGPYEQYF
J: TRBJ2-7; V: TRBV13; length: 14; CDR3: CASSFSQGTYEQYF
J: TRBJ2-7; V: TRBV10-2; length: 13; CDR3: CASSERAGDEQYF
J: TRBJ1-6; V: TRBV2; length: 15; CDR3: CASSEQGLHNSPLHF
J: TRBJ2-1; V: TRBV4-1; length: 17; CDR3: CASSQGWRVAGVDEQFF
J: TRBJ1-3; V: TRBV7-2; length: 15; CDR3: CASSPRDSPGNTIYF
J: TRBJ2-5; V: TRBV11-1; length: 13; CDR3: CASSSYRERVQYF
J: TRBJ1-1; V: TRBV19; length: 17; CDR3: CATLPLQGRAKNTEAFF
J: TRBJ1-5; V: TRBV6-5; length: 15; CDR3: CASSPQEYSNQPQHF
J: TRBJ1-2; V: TRBV28; length: 15; CDR3: CASSGGTGAGAGYTF
J: TRBJ2-2; V: TRBV18; length: 15; CDR3: CASSRGSQGTGELFF
J: TRBJ2-3; V: TRBV9; length: 12; CDR3: CASSVGQDTQYF
J: TRBJ2-7; V: TRBV4-1; length: 16; CDR3: CASSQEGLAESYEQYF
J: TRBJ1-2; V: TRBV6-6; length: 13; CDR3: CASKDGTNYGYTF
J: TRBJ1-1; V: TRBV30; length: 12; CDR3: CAWSSGQGRAFF
J: TRBJ1-1; V: TRBV6-5; length: 12; CDR3: CASSLTGTEAFF
J: .; V: TRBV5-6; length: 15; CDR3: CASSLAYRGLDEQYF
J: TRBJ1-6; V: TRBV7-3; length: 15; CDR3: CASSLRAGGNSPLHF
J: TRBJ2-2; V: TRBV6-4; length: 15; CDR3: CASSRVAGVSGELFF
J: TRBJ2-3; V: TRBV9; length: 14; CDR3: CASSFRLATDTQYF
J: TRBJ2-5; V: TRBV29-1; length: 11; CDR3: CSGRIRETQYF
J: TRBJ1-6; V: TRBV9; length: 16; CDR3: CASSAHPTGRESPLHF
J: TRBJ1-2; V: TRBV29-1; length: 12; CDR3: CSVEKELTGYTF
J: TRBJ1-4; V: TRBV5-6; length: 14; CDR3: CASSLWAANEKLFF
J: TRBJ1-5; V: TRBV11-2; length: 15; CDR3: CASSPLVGLNQPQHF
J: TRBJ1-5; V: TRBV12-5; length: 11; CDR3: CASGALRPQHF
J: TRBJ1-2; V: TRBV23-1; length: 15; CDR3: CASNQKGAGRHGYTF